The 32 T cell receptor beta chains presented below share a single source sample, sequenced in a study of shared clonotypes between healthy human individuals. Some clones are missing from TCRdb's copy, which holds only in-frame ones; the method was immunoSEQ multiplex PCR. The table has 700,000 or so clones, less than 80% seen once; the top ten hold under 2%. Sequencing input: memory CD4+ T cells sorted from blood. Subset here: CD45RA-negative fraction. All receptors come from a woman in her thirties in good health.

The table lists this clone with a few counts. The chain joins TRBV11-2 to TRBJ2-1; 8 positions match TRBD1. The germline gives CDR1 SGHAT, CDR2 FQNNGV. The V and J ends lost 0 bases and 7 bases, in that order; junction bases with no gene match: 8. The CDR3 has 16 residues. CDR3 coding DNA: TGTGCCAGCAGCTTAGAGGCCGGGACAGGATATAATGAGCAGTTCTTC. Translating gives CASSLEAGTGYNEQFF.

This clone is a singleton in its sample. J is TRBJ2-7 and V is TRBV6-5; 8 nucleotides agree with TRBD2. CDR3 size: 14 residues. Trimming at V came to 6 bases and at J to 2 bases, leaving 6 bases not matched to a gene. Germline-derived CDR1 and CDR2 are MNHEY and SVGAGI. CDR3 coding DNA: TGTGCCAGCAGGAAGACTAGCGCTCCCTACGAGCAGTACTTC. Amino acids: CASRKTSAPYEQYF.

The rearrangement links TRBV25-1 to TRBJ1-4; tentatively, D is TRBD1 (5 bases). V was trimmed by 6 bases and J by 2 bases, leaving 13 bases between them. This CDR3 comprises 15 residues. Per germline, CDR1 MGHDK and CDR2 SYGVNS. The CDR3 loop is CASSAPGITNEKLFF. DNA of the CDR3: TGTGCCAGCAGCGCCCCAGGGATCACTAATGAAAAACTGTTTTTT.

On this clone itself: A much larger clone lies a single base off, so this may be a read error. This chain joins TRBV28 and TRBJ2-3; 8 bases are shared with TRBD2. There are 13 residues in the CDR3. The germline CDR1 and CDR2 sequences are MDHEN and SYDVKM. The CDR3 DNA reads as TGTGTCAGCAGTAGGACTAGCTTAGATACGCAGTATTTT. Translation: CVSSRTSLDTQYF.

V gene TRBV7-2 combines with J gene TRBJ1-4; D possibly corresponds to TRBD1 (5 bases). The CDR3 extends over 13 amino acids. V lost 4 bases and J lost 8, with 11 bases in between. Germline CDR1 SGHTA, CDR2 FQGNSA. CDR3 DNA: TGTGCCAGCAGCTCAGGACACAGCGAAAAACTGTTTTTT. Amino acids: CASSSGHSEKLFF.

This rearrangement joins TRBV27 to TRBJ2-7, with D possibly matching TRBD1 (5 bases). The CDR3 contains 15 residues. The V end lost 6 bases, the J end lost 5 bases, and 20 bases lay between the germline ends. Per germline, CDR1 MNHEY and CDR2 SMNVEV (reference sequence). The CDR3 protein is CASSLMGKGPHEQYF. The CDR3 nucleotides are TGTGCCAGCAGCCTAATGGGGAAGGGGCCCCACGAGCAGTACTTC.

This chain uses TRBV7-8 with TRBJ1-2; 7 bases are a match to TRBD1. CDR1 is SGHVS, CDR2 FQNEAQ, per germline. This CDR3 contains 14 residues. The V and J ends lost 2 bases and 4 bases, in that order; junction bases with no gene match: 4. The CDR3 coding sequence is TGTGCCAGCAGCTTAAGGGGGCGCAGCTATGGCTACACCTTC. It encodes CASSLRGRSYGYTF.

For this clone: The identical CDR3 is also encoded by other nucleotide sequences in the sample. The rearrangement joins TRBV18 to TRBJ2-7, with D perhaps TRBD1 (5 bases). Trimming cost V 2 bases and J 3 bases, with 8 bases left between them. CDR3 length: 13 amino acids. Germline V gene lookup returns CDR1 KGHSH and CDR2 LQKENI. The CDR3 protein is CASSPAGNYEQYF. The DNA for the CDR3 is TGTGCCAGCTCACCAGCAGGGAACTACGAGCAGTACTTC.

This rearrangement joins TRBV14 to TRBJ1-3; TRBD1 might be the D (5 bases). Germline CDR1 and CDR2: SGHDN and FVKESK. This CDR3 region has 17 residues. Trimming left V 2 bases short and J 0 bases short, with 14 bases between. CDR3 nucleotides: TGTGCCAGCAGCCAACAGGCCCCGACAGTCTCTGGAAACACCATATATTTT. Encoded protein: CASSQQAPTVSGNTIYF.

The V and J genes are TRBV7-8 and TRBJ1-2; a possible D gene is TRBD1 (6 bases). V lost 5 bases to trimming and J lost 0 bases, with 22 bases between them. The germline gives CDR1 SGHVS, CDR2 FQNEAQ. CDR3 length: 18 amino acids. The CDR3 spells CASSPARFPGGANYGYTF. The CDR3 DNA reads TGTGCCAGCAGCCCGGCAAGATTTCCGGGGGGCGCTAACTATGGCTACACCTTC.

The chain has TRBV5-1 and TRBJ2-5; 9 bases match TRBD1. Germline assignment: CDR1 SGHRS and CDR2 YFSETQ. The CDR3 has 17 amino acids. V was pared by 1 base and J by 3 bases, with 10 bases of the junction left unmatched. Written as DNA, the CDR3 is TGCGCCAGCAGCTTGTTACAGGGACAGGGAGGGGAAGAGACCCAGTACTTC. Translating gives CASSLLQGQGGEETQYF.

The chain is built from TRBV7-9 and TRBJ1-2; no clear D gene. The CDR3 runs 14 residues. CDR1 and CDR2 (germline): SEHNR, FQNEAQ (reference sequence). V lost 5 bases and J lost 5, with 15 bases in between. CDR3 coding DNA: TGTGCCAGCAGCCCCCCTTTGGGAGAGTATGGCTACACCTTC. Its protein is CASSPPLGEYGYTF.

In this sample, this clone turned up a few times. The chain couples TRBV28 to TRBJ2-6; perhaps TRBD2 as D (5 bases). Deletions cut 4 bases from V and 4 bases from J, with 14 bases between. Germline V gene lookup returns CDR1 MDHEN and CDR2 SYDVKM. This CDR3 has 16 residues. The CDR3 DNA sequence: TGTGCCAGCAGTTCTGGACTGTCCTCGGGGGCCAACGTCCTGACTTTC. It encodes CASSSGLSSGANVLTF. The full variable domain, with the rest looked up from reference TRBV28 and TRBJ2-6, is DVKVTQSSRYLVKRTGEKVFLECVQDMDHENMFWYRQDPGLGLRLIYFSYDVKMKEKGDIPEGYSVSREKKERFSLILESASTNQTSMYLCASSSGLSSGANVLTFGAGSRLTVL.

V is TRBV6-4 and J is TRBJ1-2; D call uncertain. Trimming removed 1 base from V and 0 bases from J, with 15 bases in between. This CDR3 is built from 17 residues. CDR1 is MRHNA and CDR2 is SNTAGT in the germline V gene. In DNA, the CDR3 is TGTGCCAGCAGTGACTGGGGAGGGCAAGGCGCTAACTATGGCTACACCTTC. Its translation is CASSDWGGQGANYGYTF.

The table lists this clone with many counts. The chain joins TRBV6-5 to TRBJ2-1; TRBD1 is a possible D gene (6 bases). Deletions cut 6 bases from V and 9 bases from J, with 15 bases between. Looked up from germline, CDR1 is MNHEY and CDR2 is SVGAGI. The CDR3 loop spans 13 amino acids. DNA for the CDR3: TGTGCCAGCAGGCGGACAGCTCACTCTGAGCAGTTCTTC. This codes for CASRRTAHSEQFF.

The V and J genes are TRBV4-1 and TRBJ2-7, with D unresolved. This CDR3 is built from 13 residues. V dropped 4 bases and J dropped 12 bases, with 19 bases sitting between them. Germline assignment: CDR1 MGHRA and CDR2 YSYEKL. CDR3: CASSLPTERPRYF. The CDR3 DNA is TGCGCCAGCAGCCTTCCCACTGAGCGCCCAAGGTACTTC.

The chain has TRBV4-1 and TRBJ2-5; TRBD1 matches 8 bases. Gene TRBJ2-7 matches the end of the DNA better, so the J call may be wrong. This CDR3 region has 15 residues. CDR1 and CDR2 from the germline V gene are MGHRA and YSYEKL. CDR3 nucleotide sequence: TGCGCCAGCAGCATGGGCGGACAGGGTGGGTACGAGCAGTACTTC. Its translation is CASSMGGQGGYEQYF.

The chain recombines TRBV11-2 with TRBJ2-4; TRBD2 aligns across 10 bases. After removal of 5 bases from V and 2 bases from J, the junction contained 12 bases not matched to a gene. Germline values: CDR1 SGHAT, CDR2 FQNNGV. The CDR3 length is 18 residues. Here the CDR3 reads CASSQISGRTETKNIQYF. DNA of the CDR3: TGTGCCAGCAGCCAGATTAGCGGGAGGACGGAGACCAAAAACATTCAGTACTTC.

J is TRBJ2-3 and V is TRBV19; D possibly uses TRBD1 or TRBD2 (5 bases each). CDR1 and CDR2 (germline): LNHDA, SQIVND (reference sequence). The CDR3 is 15 amino acids. Deletions cut 9 bases from V and 5 bases from J, with 21 bases between. CDR3 amino acids: CASEARGGYGDTQYF. As DNA, the CDR3 is TGTGCCAGCGAAGCCCGTGGGGGATACGGAGATACGCAGTATTTT.

The rearrangement joins TRBV4-2 to TRBJ2-2; 9 nucleotides align to TRBD2. The CDR3 spans 20 residues. After removal of 4 bases from V and 3 bases from J, the junction contained 18 bases not matched to a gene. Per germline, CDR1 LGHNA and CDR2 YNFKEQ. The CDR3 region is CASSPNVGAASGDYTGELFF. In DNA form, the CDR3 reads TGTGCCAGCAGCCCAAACGTGGGGGCGGCTAGCGGGGACTACACCGGGGAGCTGTTTTTT.

The CDR3 DNA reads as TGCGCCAGCAGCTTGGCCTCACAGCGAGTGGACGAGCAGTACTTC. Translation: CASSLASQRVDEQYF. This chain connects TRBV5-1 to TRBJ2-7, with D unclear. Trimming shortened V by 0 bases and J by 5 bases, and 15 bases separated the two germline ends. This CDR3 is built from 15 residues. The germline V gene has CDR1 SGHRS and CDR2 YFSETQ. The full variable domain, its missing parts supplied by reference TRBV5-1 and TRBJ2-7, is KAGVTQTPRYLIKTRGQQVTLSCSPISGHRSVSWYQQTPGQGLQFLFEYFSETQRNKGNFPGRFSGRQFSNSRSEMNVSTLELGDSALYLCASSLASQRVDEQYFGPGTRLTVT.

The chain couples TRBV5-8 to TRBJ2-1, with 7 bases lining up with TRBD1. V lost 4 bases and J lost 6; bases outside the gene matches: 13. The CDR3 length is 16 residues. Germline V gives CDR1 SGHTS, CDR2 YDEGEE. CDR3 sequence (DNA): TGTGCCAGCAGCCCCAGGGACAGTTCACTGGGCAATGAGCAGTTCTTC. Its protein is CASSPRDSSLGNEQFF.

J is TRBJ2-1 and V is TRBV7-8; no clear D. Germline CDR1 and CDR2: SGHVS and FQNEAQ. Trimming removed 7 bases from V and 6 bases from J, with 7 bases in between. The CDR3 consists of 11 residues. The DNA of the CDR3 is TGTGCCAGCACTCTGTCCAATGAGCAGTTCTTC. Amino acids: CASTLSNEQFF.

J is TRBJ2-3 and V is TRBV6-1, with D unclear. V shed 5 bases and J shed 0 bases, with 9 bases lying between them. Germline CDR1 is MNHNS and CDR2 is SASEGT. The CDR3 covers 14 residues. DNA of the CDR3: TGTGCCAGCAGTACTCTATTAAGCACAGATACGCAGTATTTT. This codes for CASSTLLSTDTQYF.

This clone was picked up a small number of times. The V call is TRBV7-9, the J call TRBJ2-7, with D perhaps TRBD1 or TRBD2 (5 bases each). The V gene lost 3 bases and the J gene lost 5 bases, with 14 bases spanning the gap. The CDR3 length is 14 residues. The V gene's germline CDR1 is SEHNR and CDR2 FQNEAQ (reference sequence). The CDR3 loop is CASSFRDVGDEQYF. In DNA form, the CDR3 reads TGTGCCAGCAGCTTCAGGGACGTAGGGGACGAGCAGTACTTC.

The chain has TRBV9 and TRBJ2-1; the D gene is possibly TRBD2 (6 bases). Trimming took 3 bases from V and 4 from J, leaving 17 bases between them. This CDR3 spans 16 amino acids. Germline V CDR1 and CDR2: SGDLS, YYNGEE. CDR3 protein: CASSGTGLRVYNEQFF. The DNA for the CDR3 is TGTGCCAGCAGCGGAACGGGACTCAGGGTTTACAATGAGCAGTTCTTC.

On this clone itself: The junction departs from the called germline gene at one end, perhaps through a read error. The V gene is TRBV4-1, the J gene TRBJ2-1; the D gene is possibly TRBD2 (9 bases). Germline CDR1 reads MGHRA; CDR2 reads YSYEKL. CDR3 length: 13 amino acids. The DNA of the CDR3 is TGCGCCAGCAGCCAAGATCGCCTAGCGGGACAGGTCTTC. Encoded protein: CASSQDRLAGQVF.

V usage is TRBV6-5 and J usage is TRBJ2-7; the D call may be TRBD1 or TRBD2 (5 bases each). CDR3 length: 14 residues. Per the germline V gene, CDR1 is MNHEY and CDR2 is SVGAGI. V dropped 6 bases and J dropped 4 bases, with 16 bases sitting between them. The CDR3 is CASSPRGGWYEQYF. The CDR3 DNA reads TGTGCCAGCAGCCCCCGTGGGGGTTGGTACGAGCAGTACTTC.

The CDR3: CASSLLDTNQPQHF. CDR3 coding DNA: TGTGCCAGCAGCTTATTGGACACCAATCAGCCCCAGCATTTT. This chain uses TRBV7-8 with TRBJ1-5; tentative D call: TRBD1 (5 bases). The V gene lost 2 bases and the J gene lost 3 bases, with 8 bases spanning the gap. This CDR3 region has 14 residues. The V gene's germline CDR1 is SGHVS and CDR2 FQNEAQ.

The chain links TRBV6-1 to TRBJ2-7; 8 bases are shared with TRBD1. CDR1 and CDR2 from the germline V gene are MNHNS and SASEGT. CDR3 length equals 14 residues. The V and J ends lost 4 bases and 0 bases, in that order; junction bases with no gene match: 2. CDR3 sequence (DNA): TGTGCCAGCAGTGGACAGGGGAACTCCTACGAGCAGTACTTC. Translation: CASSGQGNSYEQYF.

The chain is built from TRBV18 and TRBJ2-1, with D unresolved. V lost 2 bases and J lost 8, with 19 bases in between. The CDR3 is 16 amino acids. Germline-derived CDR1 and CDR2 are KGHSH and LQKENI. The chain's CDR3 is CASSPTMRSFRDEQFF. The DNA for the CDR3 is TGTGCCAGCTCACCAACGATGCGGTCCTTCCGCGATGAGCAGTTCTTC.

In its sample, this clone was seen a few times. This rearrangement joins TRBV19 to TRBJ1-5, with 7 bases lining up with TRBD1. The CDR3 extends over 14 amino acids. Germline V CDR1 and CDR2: LNHDA, SQIVND (reference sequence). The trim removed 10 bases at V and 2 bases at J, leaving 8 bases unmatched. For the CDR3, the DNA is TGTGCCATTGGGGTTACAGGGGGCAATCAGCCCCAGCATTTT. This gives the protein CAIGVTGGNQPQHF.